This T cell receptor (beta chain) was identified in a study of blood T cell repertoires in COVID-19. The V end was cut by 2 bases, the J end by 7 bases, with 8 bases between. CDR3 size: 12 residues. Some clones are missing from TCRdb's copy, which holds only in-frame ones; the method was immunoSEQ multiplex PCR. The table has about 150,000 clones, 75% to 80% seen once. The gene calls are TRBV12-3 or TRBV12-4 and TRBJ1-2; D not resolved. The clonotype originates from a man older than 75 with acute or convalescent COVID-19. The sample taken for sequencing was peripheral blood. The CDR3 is CASSLNTGGYTF. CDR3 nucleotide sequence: TGTGCCAGCAGTTTAAATACGGGTGGCTACACCTTC.